These 32 T cell receptor beta chains were sequenced from one sample in a study of cytomegalovirus exposure and HLA in healthy donors. The PCR was carried out with 60 Vbeta primers and 13 Jbeta primers. TCRdb's copy holds only in-frame clones and misses some; the assay was immunoSEQ multiplex PCR. The sample has tens of thousands of clones, roughly 79% seen once. Input material: PBMCs. The source of these receptors is a male donor in good health and CMV-seronegative.

This clone appeared a single time. The chain links TRBV6-1 to TRBJ2-7; D possibly corresponds to TRBD1 (8 bases). The CDR3 consists of 14 residues. The V gene's germline CDR1 is MNHNS and CDR2 SASEGT. V was shortened by 6 bases and J by 4 bases, with 16 bases between the two germline ends. The chain's CDR3 is CASRPTGGGYEQYF. CDR3 DNA: TGTGCCAGCAGGCCCACAGGGGGGGGTTACGAGCAGTACTTC.

The chain has TRBV2 and TRBJ1-5; 9 positions agree with TRBD1. The V and J ends lost 7 bases and 3 bases, in that order; junction bases with no gene match: 7. Germline CDR1 reads SNHLY; CDR2 reads FYNNEI. The CDR3 contains 15 residues. CDR3 bases: TGTGCCAGCATGGAGGACAGGGGATACAATCAGCCCCAGCATTTT. It yields the protein CASMEDRGYNQPQHF.

CDR3 loop: CASVPRQGWGTEAFF. The CDR3 nucleotides are TGTGCCAGCGTTCCTCGACAGGGGTGGGGCACTGAAGCTTTCTTT. The rearrangement uses TRBV6-5 and TRBJ1-1; 8 nucleotides match TRBD1. V lost 8 bases, J lost 4 bases, and 12 bases stayed unmatched. Germline loops: CDR1 MNHEY, CDR2 SVGAGI. The CDR3 is made up of 15 amino acids.

The V gene is TRBV5-5, the J gene TRBJ2-7, with D possibly matching TRBD2 (7 bases). This CDR3 has 15 residues. Trimming stripped 6 bases from V and 7 bases from J, with 23 bases between. Germline V CDR1 and CDR2: SGHKS, YYEKEE (reference sequence). CDR3 sequence (DNA): TGTGCCAGCACCCTTGGTCCAGAGGGGGAGGGAGAGCAGTACTTC. It specifies CASTLGPEGEGEQYF.

The rearrangement uses TRBV5-1 and TRBJ2-3; 10 bases are shared with TRBD2. The length of the CDR3 is 16 residues. The V segment lost 0 bases and the J segment 1 base; nucleotides outside the gene matches: 2. Per germline, CDR1 SGHRS and CDR2 YFSETQ. The CDR3 DNA reads as TGCGCCAGCAGCTTGGCCGGGACTAGCGGCACAGATACGCAGTATTTT. Protein product: CASSLAGTSGTDTQYF. The whole variable domain, remainder taken from reference TRBV5-1 and TRBJ2-3, is KAGVTQTPRYLIKTRGQQVTLSCSPISGHRSVSWYQQTPGQGLQFLFEYFSETQRNKGNFPGRFSGRQFSNSRSEMNVSTLELGDSALYLCASSLAGTSGTDTQYFGPGTRLTVL.

The chain is built from TRBV5-6 and TRBJ1-4; D uncertain. Trimming removed 4 bases from V and 8 bases from J, with 9 bases in between. The CDR3 covers 12 residues. Germline V gene sequence: CDR1 SGHDT, CDR2 YYEEEE. The CDR3 DNA reads TGTGCCAGCAGCCTGCAGATAGAAAAACTGTTTTTT. Translation gives CASSLQIEKLFF.

Only a few counts were recorded for this clone. The chain couples TRBV9 to TRBJ2-7; 7 bases align to TRBD2. Germline CDR1 and CDR2: SGDLS and YYNGEE. V trimming: 3 bases; J trimming: 4 bases; junction bases outside the gene matches: 10. The CDR3 has 15 residues. CDR3 in DNA: TGTGCCAGCAGCGCCACCGGGGGGACGTCGTACGAGCAGTACTTC. Translated, it gives CASSATGGTSYEQYF.

V gene TRBV6-5 combines with J gene TRBJ2-7; D perhaps matches TRBD2 (6 bases). Looked up from germline, CDR1 is MNHEY and CDR2 is SVGAGI. This CDR3 is built from 15 residues. With 0 bases removed from V and 3 bases from J, the gap between germline ends came to 12 bases. In DNA form, the CDR3 reads TGTGCCAGCAGTTACTCGGAGGGCGGAAACTACGAGCAGTACTTC. It codes for CASSYSEGGNYEQYF.

This chain uses TRBV4-1 with TRBJ1-5, with 8 bases lining up with TRBD1. The length of the CDR3 is 13 residues. The V and J ends lost 5 bases and 8 bases, in that order; junction bases with no gene match: 5. Germline loops: CDR1 MGHRA, CDR2 YSYEKL. The chain's CDR3 is CASSIQGAKPQHF. In DNA form, the CDR3 reads TGCGCCAGCAGCATCCAGGGGGCGAAGCCCCAGCATTTT.

The chain is built from TRBV28 and TRBJ2-7, with TRBD2 matching 14 bases. V lost 7 bases and J lost 5; bases outside the gene matches: 10. The CDR3 spans 16 residues. Germline assignment: CDR1 MDHEN and CDR2 SYDVKM. DNA for the CDR3: TGTGCCAGCACTCTAGGGACTAGCGGGAGTTCTAACGAGCAGTACTTC. Translation gives CASTLGTSGSSNEQYF.

The count of this clone is one. V and J are TRBV6-5 and TRBJ2-7; maybe TRBD2 (5 bases). V was cut by 0 bases and J by 11 bases, with 8 bases left in between. The CDR3 totals 11 residues. CDR1 and CDR2 from the germline V gene are MNHEY and SVGAGI. CDR3 amino acids: CASSYSQREYF. CDR3 nucleotide sequence: TGTGCCAGCAGTTACTCGCAGAGGGAGTACTTC.

In regard to this clone: Germline is not matched at one junction end, which may reflect a read error. The chain carries TRBV18 and TRBJ1-1; a possible D gene is TRBD1 (5 bases). This CDR3 has 14 residues. Germline-derived CDR1 and CDR2 are KGHSH and LQKENI. The CDR3 nucleotides read TGTGCCAGCTCCCAACAGGTACAGAACCCTGAAGCTTTCTTT. Its translation: CASSQQVQNPEAFF.

The chain links TRBV6-5 to TRBJ1-2, with 8 bases lining up with TRBD1. CDR3 length: 14 residues. J gave up 8 bases and V 5 bases, and 10 bases lay outside the gene matches. CDR1 is MNHEY, CDR2 SVGAGI, per germline. The CDR3, as DNA: TGTGCCAGCAGTCCGGACAGGGCCGTTAGGGGCTACACCTTC. Its protein is CASSPDRAVRGYTF.

V usage is TRBV5-4 and J usage is TRBJ2-7; TRBD2 aligns across 7 bases. The V segment lost 5 bases and the J segment 6 bases; nucleotides outside the gene matches: 8. CDR1 is SGHNT and CDR2 is YYREEE in the germline V gene (reference sequence). This CDR3 comprises 13 residues. The CDR3, as DNA: TGTGCCAGCAGTCCCGCCGGGGGGTCCGAGCAGTACTTC. It specifies CASSPAGGSEQYF.

V and J are TRBV9 and TRBJ1-2; possibly TRBD1 for D (6 bases). Looked up from germline, CDR1 is SGDLS and CDR2 is YYNGEE. Trimming pared 4 bases from V and 3 bases from J, leaving 16 bases between. The CDR3 sequence is 15 residues long. CDR3 residues: CASSKAGGQDYGYTF. The CDR3 bases are TGTGCCAGCAGCAAGGCGGGGGGGCAGGACTATGGCTACACCTTC.

The rearrangement joins TRBV7-3 to TRBJ2-5, with 8 bases that match TRBD2. With 4 bases clipped from V and 6 bases from J, the junction kept 7 bases outside the gene matches. The V gene's germline CDR1 is SGHTA and CDR2 FQGTGA. The CDR3 consists of 14 residues. As DNA, the CDR3 is TGTGCCAGCAGCTCCGGGGGGGGCGGAAAGACCCAGTACTTC. Amino acid sequence: CASSSGGGGKTQYF.

The chain employs TRBV6-1 and TRBJ1-1; TRBD1 matches 9 bases. From germline, CDR1 is MNHNS and CDR2 SASEGT. Trimming cost V 5 bases and J 2 bases; bases outside gene matches: 3. CDR3 length equals 14 residues. The CDR3 bases are TGTGCCAGCAGTACGGACAGGGGAAACACTGAAGCTTTCTTT. Amino acids: CASSTDRGNTEAFF.

The table lists this clone with a count of one. The chain recombines TRBV7-9 with TRBJ1-2, with D uncertain. The V gene lost 5 bases and the J gene lost 4 bases, with 23 bases spanning the gap. The CDR3 length is 17 residues. CDR1 is SEHNR and CDR2 is FQNEAQ in the germline V gene (reference sequence). DNA for the CDR3: TGTGCCAGCAGCCCGAGCGTTACCGGCCTAAATCTCTATGGCTACACCTTC. Protein product: CASSPSVTGLNLYGYTF.

The chain couples TRBV28 to TRBJ2-7, with 11 bases that match TRBD1. Germline CDR1 reads MDHEN; CDR2 reads SYDVKM. The CDR3 is 15 residues long. J lost 6 bases, V lost 5 bases, and 9 bases had no gene match. The CDR3 DNA reads TGTGCCAGCAGTAGAACGGACAGGGGGCGAAGCGAGCAGTACTTC. This gives the protein CASSRTDRGRSEQYF.

The chain has TRBV13 and TRBJ2-2; 7 nucleotides match TRBD1. The CDR3 has 16 amino acids. The germline V gene encodes CDR1 PRHDT and CDR2 FYEKMQ (reference sequence). The V segment lost 2 bases and the J segment 0 bases; nucleotides outside the gene matches: 3. For the CDR3, the DNA is TGTGCCAGCAGCTTACTCCAGGGGGCGAACACCGGGGAGCTGTTTTTT. This encodes CASSLLQGANTGELFF.

Turning to this clone: Other DNA sequences in the same sample also yield this CDR3. This sequence joins TRBV27 and TRBJ2-7; no clear D gene. The CDR3 is 11 residues long. Germline CDR1 MNHEY, CDR2 SMNVEV (reference sequence). The germline V and J ends were trimmed by 5 bases and 4 bases, with 6 bases remaining between them. The CDR3 sequence is CASSSNYEQYF. The CDR3 DNA reads TGTGCCAGCAGTAGCAATTACGAGCAGTACTTC.

The chain combines TRBV29-1 with TRBJ2-7; D unclear. Germline values: CDR1 SQVTM, CDR2 ANQGSEA. V lost 3 bases, J lost 2 bases, and 14 bases lay in between. There are 14 residues in the CDR3. The CDR3 DNA reads as TGCAGCGTTGACAGGTTCGGTTCAACCTACGAGCAGTACTTC. Translating it yields CSVDRFGSTYEQYF.

The chain couples TRBV29-1 to TRBJ2-5; D unresolved. The germline gives CDR1 SQVTM, CDR2 ANQGSEA. V was clipped by 3 bases and J by 5 bases, with 7 bases between them. This CDR3 has 11 residues. Here the CDR3 DNA reads TGCAGCGTTGAGGCTTTTGAGACCCAGTACTTC. Translating it yields CSVEAFETQYF.

The chain links TRBV23-1 to TRBJ1-1; D unresolved. TRBV23-1 is classed as an ORF, of uncertain function. V was shortened by 7 bases and J by 4 bases, with 19 bases between the two germline ends. CDR3 size: 15 residues. CDR3 nucleotide sequence: TGCGCCAGCACCGCACTTACTCAGGAGGGCACTGAAGCTTTCTTT. It codes for CASTALTQEGTEAFF.

This sequence joins TRBV29-1 and TRBJ1-2; 8 nucleotides line up with TRBD1. J lost 5 bases, V lost 3 bases, and 5 bases had no gene match. This CDR3 spans 13 amino acids. Germline-derived CDR1 and CDR2 are SQVTM and ANQGSEA. CDR3 in amino acids: CSVDPDRAYGYTF. The CDR3 DNA is TGCAGCGTTGATCCGGACAGGGCTTATGGCTACACCTTC.

This clone was seen just once. The V and J genes are TRBV6-6 and TRBJ2-1; 8 nucleotides agree with TRBD1. V shed 6 bases, J shed 3 bases, and the junction held 7 bases outside the gene matches. Looked up from germline, CDR1 is MNHNY and CDR2 is SVGAGI (reference sequence). The CDR3 length is 15 residues. This CDR3 is CASSLITGGYNEQFF. The CDR3 DNA sequence: TGTGCCAGCAGCTTGATAACAGGGGGCTACAATGAGCAGTTCTTC.

V and J are TRBV6-1 and TRBJ2-2; the D gene is possibly TRBD1 (5 bases). CDR3 length equals 15 residues. Germline lookup yields CDR1 MNHNS and CDR2 SASEGT. V lost 4 bases and J lost 0, with 9 bases in between. The CDR3 nucleotides are TGTGCCAGCAGTGCCAGGGTCGCGAACACCGGGGAGCTGTTTTTT. It specifies CASSARVANTGELFF.

This clone was observed a single time. The chain carries TRBV11-2 and TRBJ2-2; 11 bases are shared with TRBD1. Germline assignment: CDR1 SGHAT and CDR2 FQNNGV. CDR3 length: 15 amino acids. Trimming removed 4 bases from V and 4 bases from J; junction bases left unmatched: 2. As DNA, the CDR3 is TGTGCCAGCAGCTCCGGGACAGGGGGCACCGGGGAGCTGTTTTTT. Translated, it gives CASSSGTGGTGELFF. Combining the CDR3 with reference TRBV11-2 and TRBJ2-2 gives the whole variable domain EAGVAQSPRYKIIEKRQSVAFWCNPISGHATLYWYQQILGQGPKLLIQFQNNGVVDDSQLPKDRFSAERLKGVDSTLKIQPAKLEDSAVYLCASSSGTGGTGELFFGEGSRLTVL.

Concerning this clone itself: One junction end disagrees with the germline gene, perhaps due to a read error. The DNA of the CDR3 is TGTGCCAGCAGCGTAGGGGCCCGGCTCCAATCGCTAAAAAACAGTCAGTACTTC. Translated, it gives CASSVGARLQSLKNSQYF. The chain couples TRBV9 to TRBJ2-4; D gene unclear. The CDR3 has 18 residues. CDR1 and CDR2 (germline): SGDLS, YYNGEE. Full variable domain (missing parts from reference TRBV9 and TRBJ2-4): DSGVTQTPKHLITATGQRVTLRCSPRSGDLSVYWYQQSLDQGLQFLIQYYNGEERAKGNILERFSAQQFPDLHSELNLSSLELGDSALYFCASSVGARLQSLKNSQYFGAGTRLSVL.

DNA of the CDR3: TGCGCCAGCAGCCAAGATTGGTCAGTGCAGAACACTGAAGCTTTCTTT. Protein sequence: CASSQDWSVQNTEAFF. J is TRBJ1-1 and V is TRBV4-3; D uncertain. This CDR3 contains 16 residues. V shed 0 bases and J shed 1 base, with 12 bases lying between them. The germline CDR1 and CDR2 sequences are LGHNA and YSLEER.

The chain uses TRBV18 and TRBJ1-1; 7 bases fit TRBD1. This CDR3 contains 14 residues. CDR1 is KGHSH, CDR2 LQKENI, per germline. V lost 3 bases, J lost 1 base, and 2 bases stayed unmatched. Here the CDR3 reads CASSPGTENTEAFF. The CDR3 region has the DNA TGTGCCAGCTCACCCGGGACAGAGAACACTGAAGCTTTCTTT. The variable domain in full, with the rest retrieved from reference TRBV18 and TRBJ1-1, is NAGVMQNPRHLVRRRGQEARLRCSPMKGHSHVYWYRQLPEEGLKFMVYLQKENIIDESGMPKERFSAEFPKEGPSILRIQQVVRGDSAAYFCASSPGTENTEAFFGQGTRLTVV.

The CDR3 sequence: CASSLSDRGFVNEQFF. The CDR3 nucleotides read TGCGCCAGCAGCCTTTCGGACAGGGGATTCGTTAATGAGCAGTTCTTC. V usage is TRBV5-1 and J usage is TRBJ2-1, with TRBD1 matching over 9 bases. The V gene's germline CDR1 is SGHRS and CDR2 YFSETQ. The CDR3 loop spans 16 amino acids. Trimming took 4 bases from V and 7 from J; bases not matched to a gene: 12.